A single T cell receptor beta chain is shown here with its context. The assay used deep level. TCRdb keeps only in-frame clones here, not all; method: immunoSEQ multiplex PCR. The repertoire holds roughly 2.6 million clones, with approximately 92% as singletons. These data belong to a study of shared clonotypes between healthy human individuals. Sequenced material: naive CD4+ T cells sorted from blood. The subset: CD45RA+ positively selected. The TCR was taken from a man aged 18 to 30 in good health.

This chain's CDR3 is CSADPGQGEGEQYF. Here the CDR3 DNA reads TGCAGCGCCGACCCGGGACAGGGGGAGGGCGAGCAGTACTTC. The chain joins TRBV29-1 to TRBJ2-7; 11 bases fit TRBD1. After removal of 7 bases from V and 6 bases from J, the junction contained 11 bases not matched to a gene. From germline, CDR1 is SQVTM and CDR2 ANQGSEA. The CDR3 has 14 amino acids.